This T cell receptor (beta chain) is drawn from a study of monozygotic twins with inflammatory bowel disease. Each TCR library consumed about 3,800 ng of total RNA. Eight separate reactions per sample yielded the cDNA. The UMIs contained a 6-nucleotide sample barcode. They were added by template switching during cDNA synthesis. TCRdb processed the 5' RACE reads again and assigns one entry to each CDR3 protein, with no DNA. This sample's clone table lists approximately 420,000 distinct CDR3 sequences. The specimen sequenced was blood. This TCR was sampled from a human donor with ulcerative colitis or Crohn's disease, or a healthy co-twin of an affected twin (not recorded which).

The CDR3: CSVEPVAVHNEQFF. The gene calls are TRBV20-1 and TRBJ2-1; TCRdb's D gene call, TRBD2, goes unchecked for lack of DNA. This CDR3 spans 14 amino acids. The germline CDR1 and CDR2 sequences are DFQATT and SNEGSKA (reference sequence).